The text below deals with one T cell receptor (beta chain). Antigen unknown. Trimming took off 5 bases at V and 7 bases at J, with 14 bases between the two ends. There are 13 residues in the CDR3. The unsorted libraries were generated from a total of 2 million PBMCs, which had been stored in RNAlater at -80 C. This specimen comes from a study of neurological immune-mediated disorders. On the study more broadly: Disease course was recorded as relapsing-remitting for approximately 30 and secondary progressive for 3 of the 34 multiple sclerosis patients.

The study, taken as a whole, reports: There was no clinical or MRI feature that was associated with the multiple sclerosis repertoire cluster.

TCRdb re-called the 5' RACE reads through MiXCR, storing one row per CDR3 protein. The sample lists 60,000 to 85,000 distinct CDR3 sequences, approximately 5% seen once, with roughly 2.2% in the top ten. V is TRBV12-3 or TRBV12-4 and J is TRBJ1-1; no definite D call. Source material: PBMCs. The sequence was obtained from a woman aged 70 to 79 with multiple sclerosis. CDR3 amino acids: CASSTGRRFEAFF. As DNA, the CDR3 is TGTGCCAGCAGTACGGGTCGGCGGTTTGAAGCTTTCTTT.